These 24 T cell receptor beta chains originate from one sample sequenced in a study of cytomegalovirus exposure and HLA in healthy donors. Vbeta (60) and Jbeta (13) primers were used in the PCR. The data were produced by immunoSEQ multiplex PCR, yet TCRdb's version contains in-frame clones alone and is incomplete. This sample's table reports fewer than 110,000 clones. The specimen was PBMCs. The receptor set was obtained from a middle-aged man in good health and CMV-seronegative.

The gene calls are TRBV11-2 and TRBJ2-7, with D possibly TRBD2 on 6 matching bases. This CDR3 has 14 amino acids. Trimming removed 2 bases at V and 5 bases at J, with 13 bases between. The V gene's germline CDR1 is SGHAT and CDR2 FQNNGV. The CDR3 protein is CASSLSGVLNEQYF. CDR3 nucleotide sequence: TGTGCCAGCAGCTTATCGGGAGTTTTAAACGAGCAGTACTTC.

CDR3 amino acids: CASSQVRGIVEQFF. The DNA for the CDR3 is TGCGCCAGCAGCCAAGTCCGGGGGATCGTGGAGCAGTTCTTC. The chain couples TRBV4-3 to TRBJ2-1, with D possibly TRBD2 on 6 matching bases. The CDR3 loop spans 14 amino acids. V was pared by 1 base and J by 10 bases, with 14 bases between. Germline V CDR1 and CDR2: LGHNA, YSLEER.

The J gene is TRBJ2-5, the V gene TRBV9; 7 bases line up with TRBD1. Germline V CDR1 and CDR2: SGDLS, YYNGEE. This CDR3 region has 15 residues. V dropped 0 bases and J dropped 4; count of bases not matched to a gene: 6. The CDR3: CASSVGFAGGETQYF. The CDR3 DNA sequence: TGTGCCAGCAGCGTAGGATTCGCAGGGGGAGAGACCCAGTACTTC. Variable domain in full (rest from reference TRBV9 and TRBJ2-5): DSGVTQTPKHLITATGQRVTLRCSPRSGDLSVYWYQQSLDQGLQFLIQYYNGEERAKGNILERFSAQQFPDLHSELNLSSLELGDSALYFCASSVGFAGGETQYFGPGTRLLVL.

This rearrangement joins TRBV18 to TRBJ2-3, with D maybe TRBD2 (6 bases). Germline CDR1 KGHSH, CDR2 LQKENI. This CDR3 spans 15 amino acids. V lost 0 bases, J lost 1 base, and 8 bases lay in between. DNA of the CDR3: TGTGCCAGCTCACCACCACTAGCTGGCACAGATACGCAGTATTTT. Translated, it gives CASSPPLAGTDTQYF.

This chain uses TRBV7-9 with TRBJ2-4; tentative D call: TRBD1 (6 bases). This CDR3 comprises 16 residues. CDR1 is SEHNR, CDR2 FQNEAQ, per germline (reference sequence). Deletions cut 3 bases from V and 8 bases from J, with 20 bases between. The CDR3 coding sequence is TGTGCCAGCAGCTTCCCAGGGGAGATATTTGTAGACATTCAGTACTTC. Its protein is CASSFPGEIFVDIQYF.

The CDR3 loop is CASSHRGGERNEQYF. The CDR3 DNA is TGTGCCAGCAGTCACCGGGGGGGGGAAAGAAACGAGCAGTACTTC. This rearrangement joins TRBV27 to TRBJ2-7, with 8 positions matching TRBD2. After removal of 5 bases from V and 5 bases from J, the junction contained 11 bases not matched to a gene. The CDR3 spans 15 residues. In germline, CDR1 is MNHEY, CDR2 SMNVEV (reference sequence).

The gene calls are TRBV11-2 and TRBJ2-1, with 11 bases that match TRBD2. CDR3 length equals 17 residues. The germline gives CDR1 SGHAT, CDR2 FQNNGV. V lost 5 bases and J lost 5; bases outside the gene matches: 11. This chain's CDR3 is CASSVSHSGRANNEQFF. The DNA for the CDR3 is TGTGCCAGCAGCGTATCCCATAGCGGGAGGGCGAACAATGAGCAGTTCTTC. Looking up the rest from reference TRBV11-2 and TRBJ2-1 gives the full variable domain: EAGVAQSPRYKIIEKRQSVAFWCNPISGHATLYWYQQILGQGPKLLIQFQNNGVVDDSQLPKDRFSAERLKGVDSTLKIQPAKLEDSAVYLCASSVSHSGRANNEQFFGPGTRLTVL.

The J gene is TRBJ2-7, the V gene TRBV18, with 13 bases fitting TRBD2. Germline assignment: CDR1 KGHSH and CDR2 LQKENI. The CDR3 spans 16 residues. The trim removed 3 bases at V and 0 bases at J, leaving 2 bases unmatched. This chain's CDR3 is CASSPRTSGGSYEQYF. The CDR3 bases are TGTGCCAGCTCACCGCGGACTAGCGGGGGCTCCTACGAGCAGTACTTC.

The V call is TRBV29-1, the J call TRBJ1-1; D is uncertain. CDR1 SQVTM and CDR2 ANQGSEA come from the germline V gene. The CDR3 consists of 12 residues. Trimming stripped 5 bases from V and 4 bases from J, with 11 bases between. CDR3 loop: CSVTVTGTEAFF. CDR3 DNA sequence: TGCAGCGTTACCGTAACTGGCACTGAAGCTTTCTTT.

CDR3 protein: CASSIFSRGSRSGANVLTF. The CDR3 nucleotides are TGTGCCAGTAGTATCTTTTCTCGCGGGAGTCGCTCTGGGGCCAACGTCCTGACTTTC. The chain links TRBV19 to TRBJ2-6; 7 positions match TRBD2. The trim removed 3 bases at V and 0 bases at J, leaving 11 bases unmatched. The V gene's germline CDR1 is LNHDA and CDR2 SQIVND (reference sequence). CDR3 length: 19 amino acids.

The rearrangement links TRBV6-1 to TRBJ2-7; 7 nucleotides match TRBD1. This CDR3 region has 14 residues. CDR1 and CDR2 from the germline V gene are MNHNS and SASEGT. Trimming cost V 3 bases and J 2 bases; bases outside gene matches: 4. CDR3 protein: CASSDYRGPYEQYF. DNA of the CDR3: TGTGCCAGCAGTGACTACAGGGGACCCTACGAGCAGTACTTC.

The chain uses TRBV5-4 and TRBJ2-7; 7 bases fit TRBD1. V dropped 3 bases and J dropped 2; count of bases not matched to a gene: 5. Germline-derived CDR1 and CDR2 are SGHNT and YYREEE (reference sequence). The CDR3 has 14 amino acids. The CDR3 spells CASSSGQRAYEQYF. For the CDR3, the DNA is TGTGCCAGCAGCTCGGGACAGCGAGCCTACGAGCAGTACTTC.

This rearrangement joins TRBV27 to TRBJ2-1; 14 positions agree with TRBD2. CDR1 and CDR2 from the germline V gene are MNHEY and SMNVEV (reference sequence). V shed 4 bases and J 6 bases; nucleotides not matched to a gene: 2. CDR3 length: 15 amino acids. CDR3: CASSSGLAGVNEQFF. The DNA for the CDR3 is TGTGCCAGCAGTTCGGGACTAGCGGGAGTCAATGAGCAGTTCTTC.

The J gene is TRBJ2-1, the V gene TRBV4-3; TRBD1 might be the D (5 bases). The germline gives CDR1 LGHNA, CDR2 YSLEER. V lost 0 bases, J lost 6 bases, and 12 bases lay in between. The CDR3 length is 15 residues. CDR3 region: CASSQEGRGPNEQFF. As DNA, the CDR3 is TGCGCCAGCAGCCAAGAAGGAAGGGGTCCCAATGAGCAGTTCTTC.

V gene TRBV5-1 combines with J gene TRBJ2-2; 9 bases match TRBD2. The CDR3 has 17 residues. V lost 0 bases to trimming and J lost 1 base; unmatched junction nucleotides: 4. Germline CDR1 reads SGHRS; CDR2 reads YFSETQ. CDR3: CASSLGSSGVNTGELFF. Written as DNA, the CDR3 is TGCGCCAGCAGCTTGGGGTCTAGCGGGGTGAACACCGGGGAGCTGTTTTTT.

The CDR3, as DNA: TGCGCCAGCAGCCGAGACAGGGATTTCTCTGGAAACACCATATATTTT. It codes for CASSRDRDFSGNTIYF. The chain recombines TRBV4-3 with TRBJ1-3; 7 bases map to TRBD1. After removal of 4 bases from V and 0 bases from J, the junction contained 6 bases not matched to a gene. The germline V gene encodes CDR1 LGHNA and CDR2 YSLEER. The CDR3 has 16 amino acids.

V is TRBV5-1 and J is TRBJ1-2; D is possibly TRBD1 (6 bases). The CDR3 is 14 residues long. V shed 3 bases and J shed 8 bases, with 17 bases lying between them. Germline values: CDR1 SGHRS, CDR2 YFSETQ. For the CDR3, the DNA is TGCGCCAGCAGCTCGACTATGACAGGTGACGGCTACACCTTC. It specifies CASSSTMTGDGYTF.

This sequence joins TRBV6-1 and TRBJ2-1; perhaps TRBD2 as D (5 bases). This CDR3 is built from 13 residues. Germline CDR1 and CDR2: MNHNS and SASEGT. The V end lost 6 bases, the J end lost 11 bases, and 17 bases lay between the germline ends. For the CDR3, the DNA is TGTGCCAGCAGGGTCCCCTTTGCGGGCCAGCAGTTCTTC. It yields the protein CASRVPFAGQQFF.

The gene calls are TRBV5-6 and TRBJ2-1; 13 nucleotides line up with TRBD2. Germline-derived CDR1 and CDR2 are SGHDT and YYEEEE. With V trimmed by 2 bases and J by 5 bases, 1 base remained unmatched. This CDR3 has 15 amino acids. CDR3 amino acids: CASSLGLAGDNEQFF. The CDR3 region has the DNA TGTGCCAGCAGCTTAGGACTAGCGGGAGACAATGAGCAGTTCTTC.

CDR3 in amino acids: CATGLTGGTSGANVLTF. The CDR3 nucleotides read TGTGCCACCGGCTTGACAGGGGGAACCTCTGGGGCCAACGTCCTGACTTTC. This chain joins TRBV15 and TRBJ2-6; 9 nucleotides match TRBD1. The CDR3 loop spans 17 amino acids. The junction had 8 bases not matched to a gene; V was cut back by 8 bases and J by 0 bases. The germline CDR1 and CDR2 sequences are LNHNV and YYDKDF (reference sequence).

J is TRBJ2-3 and V is TRBV11-2; 11 bases map to TRBD2. This CDR3 spans 16 amino acids. Losses at the gene ends were 4 bases for V and 1 base for J; bases not matched to a gene: 4. Germline-derived CDR1 and CDR2 are SGHAT and FQNNGV. CDR3: CASSSTSGVGTDTQYF. The CDR3 coding sequence is TGTGCCAGCAGCTCGACTAGCGGGGTCGGCACAGATACGCAGTATTTT.

The chain is built from TRBV29-1 and TRBJ2-1; 12 positions match TRBD2. CDR1 SQVTM and CDR2 ANQGSEA come from the germline V gene. The CDR3 runs 14 residues. The trim removed 3 bases at V and 9 bases at J, leaving 6 bases unmatched. The CDR3 is CSVEPSGRAGEQFF. CDR3 bases: TGCAGCGTTGAGCCTAGCGGGAGGGCCGGTGAGCAGTTCTTC.

V is TRBV5-4 and J is TRBJ2-7; 9 bases line up with TRBD1. Germline V gene sequence: CDR1 SGHNT, CDR2 YYREEE (reference sequence). CDR3 length: 15 amino acids. The V gene end was trimmed by 4 bases and the J gene end by 7 bases; junction bases not matched to a gene: 12. CDR3 sequence (DNA): TGTGCCAGCAGCCCGAGACAGGGGGGGACGGAAGAGCAGTACTTC. Its protein is CASSPRQGGTEEQYF.

The chain recombines TRBV27 with TRBJ2-7, with D possibly matching TRBD1 (5 bases). V was cut by 2 bases and J by 1 base, with 15 bases left in between. The germline V gene has CDR1 MNHEY and CDR2 SMNVEV (reference sequence). This CDR3 has 16 amino acids. The CDR3 sequence: CASSLRWGSRSYEQYF. For the CDR3, the DNA is TGTGCCAGCAGTTTAAGGTGGGGCAGCCGATCCTACGAGCAGTACTTC.